These 19 T cell receptor beta chains came from one sample sequenced in a study of T cell responses to AZD1222 COVID-19 vaccine. Using immunoSEQ multiplex PCR, the repertoire was profiled, and TCRdb retains in-frame clones only, with some absent. The sample has about 98,000 clones, 85% to 90% seen once. This sample comprised peripheral blood, obtained on day 0 of AZD1222 vaccination. The receptors here all came from an adult in good health.

V is TRBV6-5 and J is TRBJ1-2, with unresolved D. Trimming pared 6 bases from V and 8 bases from J, leaving 16 bases between. CDR3 length: 13 amino acids. Germline V CDR1 and CDR2: MNHEY, SVGAGI. CDR3: CASRPTAAFGYTF. The CDR3 nucleotides are TGTGCCAGCAGGCCGACGGCTGCATTCGGCTACACCTTC.

V and J are TRBV7-3 and TRBJ2-2; TRBD1 aligns across 8 bases. The CDR3 contains 15 residues. The germline V gene encodes CDR1 SGHTA and CDR2 FQGTGA. J was trimmed by 6 bases and V by 2 bases; bases with no gene match: 5. Written as DNA, the CDR3 is TGTGCCAGCAGCTTAGACAGGGGTGGGGCCGGGGAGCTGTTTTTT. Encoded protein: CASSLDRGGAGELFF. Complete variable domain (other parts from reference TRBV7-3 and TRBJ2-2): GAGVSQTPSNKVTEKGKYVELRCDPISGHTALYWYRQSLGQGPEFLIYFQGTGAADDSGLPNDRFFAVRPEGSVSTLKIQRTERGDSAVYLCASSLDRGGAGELFFGEGSRLTVL.

V and J are TRBV3-1 (or the pseudogene TRBV3-2) and TRBJ2-5, with a tentative D call TRBD2 (6 bases). There are 13 residues in the CDR3. The germline V gene has CDR1 LGHDT and CDR2 YNNKEL (reference sequence). V lost 5 bases to trimming and J lost 5 bases, with 12 bases between them. CDR3 bases: TGTGCCAGCAGCTGGCGGGATCGGGAGACCCAGTACTTC. It translates to CASSWRDRETQYF.

V is TRBV19 and J is TRBJ1-2; D not certain. The ends were cut back, 6 bases at V and 4 bases at J, with 12 bases in the middle. The CDR3 is 13 amino acids. CDR1 LNHDA and CDR2 SQIVND come from the germline V gene (reference sequence). The CDR3 DNA follows: TGTGCCAGTAGCGGACCCGGGCGCTATGGCTACACCTTC. Its translation: CASSGPGRYGYTF. The full variable domain, its missing parts supplied by reference TRBV19 and TRBJ1-2, is DGGITQSPKYLFRKEGQNVTLSCEQNLNHDAMYWYRQDPGQGLRLIYYSQIVNDFQKGDIAEGYSVSREKKESFPLTVTSAQKNPTAFYLCASSGPGRYGYTFGSGTRLTVV.

This clone has a single count. The chain links TRBV28 to TRBJ1-1; tentatively, D is TRBD1 (5 bases). The germline CDR1 and CDR2 sequences are MDHEN and SYDVKM. This CDR3 contains 14 residues. Trimming removed 3 bases at V and 5 bases at J, with 13 bases between. Here the CDR3 DNA reads TGTGCCAGCAGTTTTGGAGGGGAACGTACTGAAGCTTTCTTT. This translates into CASSFGGERTEAFF. Combining the CDR3 with reference TRBV28 and TRBJ1-1 gives the whole variable domain DVKVTQSSRYLVKRTGEKVFLECVQDMDHENMFWYRQDPGLGLRLIYFSYDVKMKEKGDIPEGYSVSREKKERFSLILESASTNQTSMYLCASSFGGERTEAFFGQGTRLTVV.

The chain recombines TRBV29-1 with TRBJ2-3; perhaps TRBD2 as D (5 bases). CDR3 length: 13 residues. Germline V CDR1 and CDR2: SQVTM, ANQGSEA. Trimming took off 5 bases at V and 5 bases at J, with 14 bases between the two ends. The CDR3 DNA is TGCAGCGTTATAGAAGGGAGCGGAGATACGCAGTATTTT. This gives the protein CSVIEGSGDTQYF.

This clone was counted a few times. The gene calls are TRBV4-2 and TRBJ2-7, with 7 bases lining up with TRBD2. The CDR3 totals 15 residues. The V gene end was trimmed by 1 base and the J gene end by 2 bases; junction bases not matched to a gene: 5. Germline V gene sequence: CDR1 LGHNA, CDR2 YNFKEQ. CDR3 amino acids: CASSQVSSGPYEQYF. CDR3 nucleotide sequence: TGTGCCAGCAGCCAAGTGTCTAGCGGACCCTACGAGCAGTACTTC.

This clone has just a few counts. The chain combines TRBV5-5 with TRBJ2-5; TRBD2 matches 10 bases. The trim removed 4 bases at V and 2 bases at J, leaving 5 bases unmatched. Per germline, CDR1 SGHKS and CDR2 YYEKEE (reference sequence). This CDR3 has 15 amino acids. The CDR3, as DNA: TGTGCCAGCAGCCCGGTTAGCGGGGGGCAAGAGACCCAGTACTTC. This translates into CASSPVSGGQETQYF.

The rearrangement links TRBV5-6 to TRBJ2-4; D gene ambiguous. Germline-derived CDR1 and CDR2 are SGHDT and YYEEEE. V lost 4 bases, J lost 8 bases, and 13 bases lay in between. This CDR3 comprises 13 residues. As DNA, the CDR3 is TGTGCCAGCAGCGACGGGCTTTGGGACATTCAGTACTTC. This sequence encodes CASSDGLWDIQYF.

The CDR3 sequence: CASSQERSSGGDNEQFF. DNA of the CDR3: TGCGCCAGCAGCCAAGAACGGAGTAGCGGGGGGGACAATGAGCAGTTCTTC. The rearrangement links TRBV4-3 to TRBJ2-1, with 11 bases matching TRBD2. The CDR3 length is 17 residues. CDR1 LGHNA and CDR2 YSLEER come from the germline V gene. The junction had 6 bases not matched to a gene; V was cut back by 0 bases and J by 5 bases.

The chain couples TRBV27 to TRBJ2-7; D uncertain. Germline loops: CDR1 MNHEY, CDR2 SMNVEV (reference sequence). Trimming removed 6 bases from V and 4 bases from J, with 7 bases in between. The CDR3 has 11 residues. Here the CDR3 reads CASRGLYEQYF. CDR3 DNA sequence: TGTGCCAGCAGAGGATTGTACGAGCAGTACTTC.

This clone was seen just once. The chain carries TRBV19 and TRBJ1-1; weak D call: TRBD1 (5 bases). There are 14 residues in the CDR3. The germline CDR1 and CDR2 sequences are LNHDA and SQIVND (reference sequence). Trimming left V 3 bases short and J 1 base short, with 9 bases between. The CDR3 DNA reads TGTGCCAGTAGTATCTTCAGGGAGAACACTGAAGCTTTCTTT. This codes for CASSIFRENTEAFF. Together with reference TRBV19 and TRBJ1-1, the CDR3 gives the full variable domain: DGGITQSPKYLFRKEGQNVTLSCEQNLNHDAMYWYRQDPGQGLRLIYYSQIVNDFQKGDIAEGYSVSREKKESFPLTVTSAQKNPTAFYLCASSIFRENTEAFFGQGTRLTVV.

V gene TRBV5-5 combines with J gene TRBJ1-4, with D uncertain. Trimming took off 2 bases at V and 5 bases at J, with 13 bases between the two ends. Per the germline V gene, CDR1 is SGHKS and CDR2 is YYEKEE (reference sequence). The CDR3 runs 15 residues. The CDR3 bases are TGTGCCAGCAGCTTCTGGGGAACAGCCAATGAAAAACTGTTTTTT. Translated: CASSFWGTANEKLFF.

The rearrangement links TRBV28 to TRBJ2-3; TRBD2 aligns across 12 bases. Germline-derived CDR1 and CDR2 are MDHEN and SYDVKM. The trim removed 11 bases at V and 4 bases at J, leaving 13 bases unmatched. CDR3 length: 16 amino acids. CDR3 coding DNA: TGTGCCGGAGGCAGGACTAGCGGGAAGCTTGCAGATACGCAGTATTTT. It is translated as CAGGRTSGKLADTQYF.

This chain connects TRBV6-2 or TRBV6-3 to TRBJ1-5; a possible D gene is TRBD1 (5 bases). The germline V and J ends were trimmed by 4 bases and 2 bases, with 9 bases remaining between them. The V gene's germline CDR1 is MNHEY and CDR2 SVGEGT. The CDR3 is 14 amino acids. The CDR3 reads CASSWRGRNQPQHF. For the CDR3, the DNA is TGTGCCAGCAGTTGGCGGGGCCGCAATCAGCCCCAGCATTTT.

CDR3 sequence (DNA): TGTGCCAGCAGTGACCCCGGGACAGGAGCCGAAAAACTGTTTTTT. Its translation is CASSDPGTGAEKLFF. The chain recombines TRBV6-2 or TRBV6-3 with TRBJ1-4, with TRBD1 matching over 8 bases. The CDR3 contains 15 residues. V lost 5 bases to trimming and J lost 8 bases; unmatched junction nucleotides: 10. Germline loops: CDR1 MNHEY, CDR2 SVGEGT.

The chain employs TRBV2 and TRBJ2-7, with D maybe TRBD1 (6 bases). CDR1 and CDR2 (germline): SNHLY, FYNNEI. The V end was cut by 5 bases, the J end by 0 bases, with 11 bases between. The CDR3 extends over 14 amino acids. Here the CDR3 DNA reads TGTGCCAGCAGTCTTACAGGGATCTCCTACGAGCAGTACTTC. It specifies CASSLTGISYEQYF.

This chain joins TRBV4-3 and TRBJ1-2; D gene unclear. Trimming took 0 bases from V and 2 from J, leaving 10 bases between them. There are 15 residues in the CDR3. The germline gives CDR1 LGHNA, CDR2 YSLEER. The DNA of the CDR3 is TGCGCCAGCAGCCAAGATAGCAGACCGAACTATGGCTACACCTTC. This encodes CASSQDSRPNYGYTF.

This chain uses TRBV15 with TRBJ1-2, with 7 nucleotides matching TRBD1. Germline CDR1 LNHNV, CDR2 YYDKDF (reference sequence). The CDR3 runs 15 residues. The junction had 6 bases not matched to a gene; V was cut back by 0 bases and J by 5 bases. The CDR3 DNA follows: TGTGCCACCAGCAGAGATCTGGGACAGATTTATGGCTACACCTTC. Protein product: CATSRDLGQIYGYTF.